A few counts support the clone carrying this T cell receptor (beta chain). In the authors' workflow: The authors estimated nucleated cell counts from reference gene primer amplification. The method was immunoSEQ multiplex PCR; TCRdb's version includes in-frame clones alone and lacks a portion of them. V and J calls and clone size are as listed in that table; D and trimming were resolved from the DNA. The sample has 53,000 or so clones, around 80% seen once. The record originates from a study of blood T cell repertoires in COVID-19. Background on the study: Acute-phase and convalescent COVID-19 samples originated in the United States, Italy and Spain. T cells, B-cell-depleted T cells, or PBMCs supplied cDNA or gDNA.

V lost 4 bases and J 3 bases, leaving 14 bases between the germline ends. Germline V gene sequence: CDR1 SGHTA, CDR2 FQGTGA. CDR3 length: 15 residues. This receptor was taken from a human donor with active or convalescent COVID-19. The donor label of this sample is uncertain. Sequencing was done on a sample of peripheral blood. The V call is TRBV7-3, the J call TRBJ2-3; D possibly corresponds to TRBD1 (5 bases). Here the CDR3 DNA reads TGTGCCAGCAGCTGGGGCTACGGCGAAACAGATACGCAGTATTTT. Amino acid sequence: CASSWGYGETDTQYF.